Sequencing of this T cell receptor (beta chain) was carried out in a study of blood T cell repertoires in COVID-19. Across the whole study: The United States, Italy and Spain provided the acute and convalescent COVID-19 samples. T cells, B-cell-depleted T cells, or PBMCs provided the cDNA or gDNA that served as material.

The germline gives CDR1 KGHSH, CDR2 LQKENI. The J segment lost 4 bases and the V segment lost 6 bases, leaving 6 bases of the junction unmatched. This CDR3 is 15 amino acids long. As handled by the study authors: By means of reference gene primer amplification, nucleated cell counts were estimated. Data came from immunoSEQ multiplex PCR; TCRdb stores just in-frame clones and leaves some out. V, J and clone size are taken as reported in that table, and D and trimming were inferred from the DNA itself. The repertoire includes approximately 180,000 clones, 70% to 85% of them detected once, and approximately 9.4% sits in the top ten.

Material: peripheral blood. The source of this sequence is a woman older than 75 with acute or convalescent COVID-19. The gene calls are TRBV18 and TRBJ1-6; 7 bases agree with TRBD1. CDR3 loop: CASSPGGAYNSPLHF. DNA of the CDR3: TGTGCCAGCTCCCCAGGGGGGGCATATAATTCACCCCTCCACTTT.